A selection of T cell receptor beta chains follows, all from one sample in a study of graft-versus-host responses after intestinal transplantation. No antigens are known for them. Profiled with immunoSEQ multiplex PCR; TCRdb holds only in-frame clones, not every one. The sample includes over 80,000 clones, 80% to 95% of them seen just once. The sequencing used unstimulated CD8+ T cells sorted from spleen or lymph node cells, collected before transplant. These receptors came from a human donor who was the organ donor for an intestinal transplant. Both conserved end residues are part of each CDR3. D genes are given only for firm matches. Not every row has a clone size; where given, it reads once, few, many or a size class.

j_call,v_call,clone_size,d_call,cdr3_nt,cdr3_aa
TRBJ2-7,TRBV19,-,TRBD1,TGTGCCAGTAAACCTGGACAGGGCTCCACCTACGAGCAGTACTTC,CASKPGQGSTYEQYF
TRBJ1-2,TRBV30,-,-,TGTGCCTGTTACAGGGAAAACTATGGCTACACCTTC,CACYRENYGYTF
TRBJ1-3,TRBV7-6,-,-,TGTGCCAGCAGCTTAGCCGAGACAGCAGGAAACACCATATATTTT,CASSLAETAGNTIYF
TRBJ2-1,TRBV7-2,-,-,TGTGCCAGCAGCTTTTCCTCTAATGAGCAGTTCTTC,CASSFSSNEQFF
TRBJ2-7,TRBV19,-,-,TGTGCCACCACGGAAAACTACTACGAGCAGTACTTC,CATTENYYEQYF
TRBJ1-1,TRBV4-2,once,-,TGTGCCAGCAGCCAAGGTTTTTTAGAAGCTTTCTTT,CASSQGFLEAFF
TRBJ2-2,TRBV7-3,-,-,TGTGCCAGCAGCTTATCGTCAGGAACCGGGGAGCTGTTTTTT,CASSLSSGTGELFF
TRBJ2-7,TRBV7-8,-,-,TGTGCCAGCAGCTTAGATGCGGGACCGAGGGCCCTCTTCTACGAGCAGTACTTC,CASSLDAGPRALFYEQYF
TRBJ2-7,TRBV4-2,-,-,TGTGCCAGCAGCCAAACCACGGGACTCAGAGATACGGCGCAGTACTTC,CASSQTTGLRDTAQYF
TRBJ2-1,TRBV6-6,-,-,TGTGCCAGCGGCCGAGGGGGTGAGCAGTTCTTC,CASGRGGEQFF
TRBJ1-2,TRBV4-1,-,-,TGCGCCAGCAGCCAAGATCCCACCTGGCCTAACTATGGCTACACCTTC,CASSQDPTWPNYGYTF
TRBJ2-7,TRBV13,-,TRBD1,TGTGCCAGCAGCGACGGACAGGGTGGTTCCTACGAGCAGTACTTC,CASSDGQGGSYEQYF
TRBJ1-1,TRBV4-2,-,-,TGTGCCAGCAGCCCCCAACGGCAGTTCAGGGACACTGAAGCTTTCTTT,CASSPQRQFRDTEAFF
TRBJ2-7,TRBV9,-,TRBD1,TGTGCCAGCAGCGAAGAGACAGGGGCGGGCTACGAGCAGTACTTC,CASSEETGAGYEQYF
TRBJ1-2,TRBV7-9,-,TRBD1,TGTGCCAGCAGCTTAAGGGACAGGCGCTACACCTTC,CASSLRDRRYTF
TRBJ2-7,TRBV7-2,-,-,TGTGCCAGCAGCGAGATAGCGGTCCTCTACGAGCAGTACTTC,CASSEIAVLYEQYF
TRBJ2-1,TRBV7-9,-,-,TGTGCCAGCAGCTTAGGGGGTGGACTTCAGTTCTTC,CASSLGGGLQFF
TRBJ2-1,TRBV11-2,-,-,TGTGCCAGCAGCCCTAACAATGAGCAGTTCTTC,CASSPNNEQFF
TRBJ1-1,TRBV27,-,TRBD1,TGTGCCAGCAGGCGACAGGGCATGAACACTGAAGCTTTCTTT,CASRRQGMNTEAFF
TRBJ2-3,TRBV4-1,-,TRBD2,TGCGCCAGCAGCCAGGAAATAGCGGGGGAAACGCAGTATTTT,CASSQEIAGETQYF
TRBJ1-4,TRBV4-3,-,-,TGCGCCAGCAGCCAAGATATTGCAACTAATGAAAAACTGTTTTTT,CASSQDIATNEKLFF
TRBJ2-3,TRBV19,-,-,TGTGCCAGTATGTCGGGGATTGATACGCAGTATTTT,CASMSGIDTQYF
TRBJ2-7,TRBV7-6,-,-,TGTGCCAGCAGCCTAACCTGGGGAGGACATATTTACGAGCAGTACTTC,CASSLTWGGHIYEQYF
TRBJ1-2,TRBV27,-,TRBD1,TGTGCCAGCAGTTCCGGGACAGGGAGCTTTGGTGGCTACACCTTC,CASSSGTGSFGGYTF